A single sample gave rise to the 18 T cell receptor beta chains below, sequenced in a study of breast tumors, draining lymph nodes, adjacent tissues. TCRdb itself ran the multiplex PCR reads through MiXCR, one entry per CDR3 protein. The data show over 200,000 distinct CDR3 sequences, about a third seen once. Samples came from axillary lymph nodes draining the breast cancer. Material for sequencing was axillary lymph node tissue. All receptors come from a female donor with breast cancer. Some clones in this sample may be carry-over from other donors' samples.

The genes are TRBV12-3 or TRBV12-4 and TRBJ2-4, with 13 nucleotides matching TRBD2. CDR3 length: 21 residues. The V gene end was trimmed by 4 bases and the J gene end by 0 bases; junction bases not matched to a gene: 15. CDR3 residues: CASSYGGPGLAGKAAKNIQYF. The CDR3 DNA sequence: TGTGCCAGCAGTTACGGTGGGCCGGGACTAGCGGGAAAAGCAGCCAAAAACATTCAGTACTTC.

This clonotype was observed many times. V usage is TRBV12-3 or TRBV12-4 and J usage is TRBJ1-5, with D perhaps TRBD1 (6 bases). The CDR3 extends over 13 amino acids. V dropped 4 bases and J dropped 5 bases, with 9 bases sitting between them. CDR3 sequence reads: CASSYNRDQPQHF. The CDR3 coding sequence is TGTGCCAGCAGTTACAACAGGGATCAGCCCCAGCATTTT.

Many counts were recorded for this clonotype. The V gene is TRBV10-3, the J gene TRBJ2-1; D uncertain. V was trimmed by 7 bases and J by 8 bases, leaving 12 bases between them. This CDR3 contains 12 residues. Germline-derived CDR1 and CDR2 are ENHRY and SYGVKD. The CDR3 sequence is CAIKLSGDEQFF. CDR3 in DNA: TGTGCCATCAAATTATCGGGCGATGAGCAGTTCTTC.

This clonotype was counted ten times or more. The chain carries TRBV19 and TRBJ2-2; 9 nucleotides agree with TRBD1. The V and J ends lost 5 bases and 5 bases, in that order; junction bases with no gene match: 9. Germline CDR1 reads LNHDA; CDR2 reads SQIVND (reference sequence). This CDR3 has 16 amino acids. The chain's CDR3 is CASSPLRQGGTGELFF. CDR3 coding DNA: TGTGCCAGTAGTCCCCTGCGACAGGGGGGAACCGGGGAGCTGTTTTTT. The variable domain in full, completed from reference TRBV19 and TRBJ2-2, reads DGGITQSPKYLFRKEGQNVTLSCEQNLNHDAMYWYRQDPGQGLRLIYYSQIVNDFQKGDIAEGYSVSREKKESFPLTVTSAQKNPTAFYLCASSPLRQGGTGELFFGEGSRLTVL.

This clonotype occurred many times. This chain uses TRBV19 with TRBJ1-5; 7 nucleotides agree with TRBD1. The ends lost 6 bases at V and 0 bases at J; junction bases unmatched: 5. The CDR3 has 15 residues. CDR1 LNHDA and CDR2 SQIVND come from the germline V gene (reference sequence). The CDR3 spells CASRPGQNSNQPQHF. CDR3 DNA: TGTGCCAGTAGACCGGGACAGAATAGCAATCAGCCCCAGCATTTT.

This clonotype was detected ten times or more. The J gene is TRBJ2-1, the V gene TRBV4-3; D may be TRBD2 (6 bases). Germline CDR1 and CDR2: LGHNA and YSLEER. Trimming took off 4 bases at V and 12 bases at J, with 19 bases between the two ends. The CDR3 extends over 14 amino acids. CDR3 coding DNA: TGCGCCAGCAGCCCCGGGACTGGACGGGTGGGGCAGTTCTTC. It specifies CASSPGTGRVGQFF.

This clonotype was detected ten times or more. This CDR3 reads CASSPHRLAGGETQYF. The CDR3 DNA is TGCGCCAGCAGCCCCCACCGACTAGCGGGAGGAGAGACCCAGTACTTC. The J gene is TRBJ2-5, the V gene TRBV4-1; 13 bases are shared with TRBD2. The ends lost 4 bases at V and 4 bases at J; junction bases unmatched: 6. Germline CDR1 and CDR2: MGHRA and YSYEKL. This CDR3 is 16 amino acids long.

This clonotype has a handful of counts. The gene calls are TRBV9 and TRBJ1-2; 12 bases are shared with TRBD1. From germline, CDR1 is SGDLS and CDR2 YYNGEE. Trimming at V came to 7 bases and at J to 3 bases, leaving 19 bases not matched to a gene. CDR3 length equals 19 residues. The CDR3 DNA reads TGTGCCAGCTCACCACGCAATTTAGGGACAGGGGGCGCTGACTATGGCTACACCTTC. Encoded protein: CASSPRNLGTGGADYGYTF.

This clonotype has a single count. V usage is TRBV12-3 or TRBV12-4 and J usage is TRBJ1-2; the match to TRBD1 covers 10 bases. The CDR3 runs to 16 residues. J gave up 2 bases and V 6 bases, and 9 bases lay outside the gene matches. The CDR3, as DNA: TGTGCCAGCAGGCGCCGGGACAGGGGTGGAAACTATGGCTACACCTTC. Residues: CASRRRDRGGNYGYTF.

J is TRBJ2-6 and V is TRBV12-3 or TRBV12-4; D may be TRBD1 (6 bases). Trimming removed 6 bases at V and 2 bases at J, with 11 bases between. The CDR3 spans 15 residues. CDR3 loop: CASRAQGTGANVLTF. CDR3 nucleotide sequence: TGTGCCAGCAGAGCACAGGGAACTGGGGCCAACGTCCTGACTTTC.

To note about this clonotype: A single base separates this from a much larger clone, so it may be a read error. The V gene is TRBV12-3 or TRBV12-4, the J gene TRBJ2-7; D unresolved. This CDR3 comprises 14 residues. Trimming took 3 bases from V and 4 from J, leaving 13 bases between them. The CDR3 coding sequence is TGTGCCAGCAGTTTGCCCGGCCCCCCGTACGAGCAGTACTTC. Protein product: CASSLPGPPYEQYF.

The chain carries TRBV4-2 and TRBJ2-3; D is possibly TRBD1 or TRBD2 (5 bases each). The CDR3 totals 17 residues. The ends were cut back, 0 bases at V and 4 bases at J, with 17 bases in the middle. Germline V CDR1 and CDR2: LGHNA, YNFKEQ. The CDR3 here is CASSQEGRPLGADTQYF. CDR3 nucleotide sequence: TGTGCCAGCAGCCAAGAAGGCCGGCCCCTGGGGGCAGATACGCAGTATTTT.

This clonotype was picked up many times. The genes are TRBV5-1 and TRBJ2-3, with D possibly being TRBD1 (6 bases). The CDR3 consists of 17 residues. V shed 3 bases and J shed 5 bases, with 22 bases lying between them. Germline V gives CDR1 SGHRS, CDR2 YFSETQ. CDR3 amino acids: CASSSRGSGLSGDTQYF. The CDR3 DNA sequence: TGCGCCAGCAGCTCGAGGGGGTCGGGGTTGTCCGGAGATACGCAGTATTTT.

Comments on this clonotype: Just one base apart from a much larger clone, this may be a read error. The chain employs TRBV20-1 and TRBJ1-4; no firm D call. The CDR3 loop spans 13 amino acids. The germline V gene has CDR1 DFQATT and CDR2 SNEGSKA (reference sequence). CDR3 in DNA: TGCAGTGCTAGACCCCGACGGACTGAAACACTGTTTTTT. This codes for CSARPRRTETLFF.

This clonotype was counted many times. V and J are TRBV12-3 or TRBV12-4 and TRBJ2-3; 14 bases fit TRBD2. The length of the CDR3 is 19 residues. J gave up 6 bases and V 5 bases, and 16 bases lay outside the gene matches. The CDR3 reads CASSLYPGLAGELTDTQYF. Here the CDR3 DNA reads TGTGCCAGCAGTCTCTACCCGGGACTAGCGGGAGAATTGACGGATACGCAGTATTTT.

The V and J genes are TRBV12-5 and TRBJ2-7; perhaps TRBD1 as D (6 bases). Matching the DNA end better, TRBJ2-5 makes the J call doubtful. The CDR3 contains 13 residues. Germline V lookup: CDR1 LGHNT, CDR2 FRNRAP. The CDR3 bases are TGTGCTAGTGGTTTGGTACAGGGTGAGACCCAGTACTTC. This encodes CASGLVQGETQYF.

Comments on this clonotype: A much larger clone lies a single base off, so this may be a read error. The rearrangement uses TRBV7-2 and TRBJ2-5, with 10 bases fitting TRBD1. The trim removed 10 bases at V and 9 bases at J, leaving 17 bases unmatched. The germline V gene encodes CDR1 SGHTA and CDR2 FQGNSA. The CDR3 has 15 amino acids. The CDR3 DNA reads TGTGCCAACGGCATTCGGACAGGGGGAGGCGGGGCCCAGTACTTC. Protein: CANGIRTGGGGAQYF.

V is TRBV7-3 and J is TRBJ2-5; TRBD2 matches at 15 bases. CDR1 and CDR2 from the germline V gene are SGHTA and FQGTGA. With 5 bases clipped from V and 4 bases from J, the junction kept 5 bases outside the gene matches. There are 16 residues in the CDR3. Here the CDR3 reads CASSGGLAGGGETQYF. The CDR3 DNA follows: TGTGCCAGCAGCGGTGGACTAGCGGGAGGGGGAGAGACCCAGTACTTC.